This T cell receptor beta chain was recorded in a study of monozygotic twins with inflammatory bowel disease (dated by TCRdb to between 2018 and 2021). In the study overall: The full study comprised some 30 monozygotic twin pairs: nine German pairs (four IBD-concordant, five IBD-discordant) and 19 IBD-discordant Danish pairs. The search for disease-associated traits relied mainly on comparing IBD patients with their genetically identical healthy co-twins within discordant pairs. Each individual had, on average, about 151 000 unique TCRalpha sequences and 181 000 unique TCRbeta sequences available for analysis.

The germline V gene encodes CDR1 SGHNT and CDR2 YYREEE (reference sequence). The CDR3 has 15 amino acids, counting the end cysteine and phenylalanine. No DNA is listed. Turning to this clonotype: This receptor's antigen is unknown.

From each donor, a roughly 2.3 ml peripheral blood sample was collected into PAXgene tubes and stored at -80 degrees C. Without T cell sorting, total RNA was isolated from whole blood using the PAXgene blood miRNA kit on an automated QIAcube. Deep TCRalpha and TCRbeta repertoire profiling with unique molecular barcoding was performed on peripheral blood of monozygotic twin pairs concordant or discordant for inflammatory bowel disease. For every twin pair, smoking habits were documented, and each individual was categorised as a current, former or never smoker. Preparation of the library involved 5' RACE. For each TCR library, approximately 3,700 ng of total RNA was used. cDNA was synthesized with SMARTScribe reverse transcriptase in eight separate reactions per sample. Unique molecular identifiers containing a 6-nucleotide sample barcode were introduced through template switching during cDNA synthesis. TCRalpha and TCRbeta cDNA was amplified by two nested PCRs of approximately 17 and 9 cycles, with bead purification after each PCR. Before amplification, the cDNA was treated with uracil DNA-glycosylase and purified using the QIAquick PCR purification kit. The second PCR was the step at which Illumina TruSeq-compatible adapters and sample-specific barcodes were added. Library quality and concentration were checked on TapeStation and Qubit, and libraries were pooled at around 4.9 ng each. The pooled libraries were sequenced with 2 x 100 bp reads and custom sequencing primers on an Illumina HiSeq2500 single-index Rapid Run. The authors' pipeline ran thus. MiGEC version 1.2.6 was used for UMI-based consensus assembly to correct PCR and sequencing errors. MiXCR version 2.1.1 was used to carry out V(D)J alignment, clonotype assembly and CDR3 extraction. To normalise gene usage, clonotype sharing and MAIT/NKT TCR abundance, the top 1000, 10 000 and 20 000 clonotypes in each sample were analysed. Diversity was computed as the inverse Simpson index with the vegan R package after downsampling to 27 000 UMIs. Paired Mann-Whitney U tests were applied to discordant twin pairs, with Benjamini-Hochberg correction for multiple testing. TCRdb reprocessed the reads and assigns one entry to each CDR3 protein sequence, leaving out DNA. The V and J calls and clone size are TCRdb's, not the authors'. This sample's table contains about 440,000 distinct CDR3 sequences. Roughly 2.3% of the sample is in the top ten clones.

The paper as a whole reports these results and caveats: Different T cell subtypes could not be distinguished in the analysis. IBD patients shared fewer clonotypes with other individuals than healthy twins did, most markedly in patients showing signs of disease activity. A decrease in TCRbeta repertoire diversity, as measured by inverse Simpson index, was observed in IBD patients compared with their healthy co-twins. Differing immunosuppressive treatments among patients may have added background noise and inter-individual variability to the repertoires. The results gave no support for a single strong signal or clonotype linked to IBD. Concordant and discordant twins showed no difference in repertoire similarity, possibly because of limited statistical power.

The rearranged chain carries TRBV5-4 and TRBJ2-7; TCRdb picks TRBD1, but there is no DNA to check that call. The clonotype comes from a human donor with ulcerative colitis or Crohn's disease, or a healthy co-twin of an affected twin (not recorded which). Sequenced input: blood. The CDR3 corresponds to CASTRMDRGSFKQYF.